This TCR beta chain was sequenced during a study of cytomegalovirus exposure and HLA in healthy donors (dated by TCRdb to 2016 to 2017). Background for the entire study: In an earlier analysis of 587 of the donors, about 260 Gb of sequence data and 90 million to 120 million unique TCR beta sequences from about 190 million T cells were reported. To predict cytomegalovirus infection status, the study brought together high-throughput TCR immunosequencing, statistical association of individual TCRs with disease status, and machine learning. To decide whether each TCR beta V gene segment behaved as functional or pseudogenic, an earlier analysis of approximately 590 of the donors relied on high-throughput TCR beta sequencing. On average, about 200,000 unique TCR beta nucleotide sequences were sequenced per donor among a few hundred genotyped donors of the cohort, with roughly 18% of those sequences being non-productive. The study was designed to test whether signatures of past pathogen exposure could be identified by cataloging public T cell receptors. Of the approximately 400 genotyped donors, about 80% fell in the genetic ancestry cluster associated with self-reported Caucasian donors. Rather than drawing on any new phenotypic data, the later analysis identified candidate immune exposures from TCR beta sequences and the way those sequences occurred across donors. Alongside the repertoire data, information on donor age, sex, ethnicity and CMV serostatus was compiled. Roughly 300 gigabases of sequencing data and approximately 91 million unique TCR sequences made up an early release that covered 640 HLA-typed donors. Using immunosequencing, the study profiled T cell repertoires from around 680 subjects and related those repertoires to cytomegalovirus serostatus. All discovery cohort repertoires had been generated using a single sequencing platform. The number of typed donors differed by locus: about 620-640 for A, B, C, DRB1 and DQB1; 500 to 550 for DQA1; some 590 for DPA1; and 400 to 480 for DPB1. A later analysis re-examined previously published TCR beta repertoires from 600 to 700 donors and added high-resolution HLA genotyping to investigate patterns of TCR occurrence. Roughly 5 DR-DQ haplotypes were handled as single units for association and clustering, since linkage in the cohort was strong. Along with the approximately 700-subject first cohort, a separate validation cohort of over 90 different subjects was used. A later genetic analysis took genome-wide SNP genotypes for about 55% of the 666 donors and used that subset as a discovery cohort. HLA typing included class I and class II loci at four-digit resolution.

What the study reported, not specific to this receptor: Linkage disequilibrium might explain the correlated functional status among segregating V segments, but an unknown experimental factor could not be excluded. When HLA alleles, especially DR and DQ, strongly co-occurred, TCR associations were difficult to assign to individual alleles. According to a later genetic analysis, donors in an Asian-associated ancestry cluster had fewer N-insertions in productive TCRs than the approximately 650-donor mean. Because counts were too low, about 15 rarely observed V segments, including chromosome 9 orphons, were left out of the earlier analysis of several hundred of the donors. Because HLA typing was unavailable for some donors at each locus, only the typed subset was used in association tests. In a later genetic analysis, a missense DCLRE1C variant was associated with V-gene and J-gene trimming of TCR beta chains, and the association was replicated in an independent cohort. A later analysis reported that several top co-occurrence clusters appeared linked to parvovirus B19, influenza, CMV and Epstein-Barr virus. A further reported finding was that TCR beta sequences accurately predicted the HLA-A and HLA-B alleles for most subjects in the first cohort. The authors suggested that the approach could potentially be generalized to other disease states and immunological phenotypes. Most TCR sequences were observed very rarely across donors, whereas some public TCRs were present in many individuals. According to a later analysis, TCR association rates differed among HLA loci, with DRB1 alleles showing the most associated TCRs and HLA-C alleles showing the fewest. A cluster of highly shared sequence variants was judged likely to represent a technical artifact of the sequencing pipeline. Sequencing depth was assumed to be roughly uniform across donors in the presence/absence analyses, though that assumption may not hold. The classifier was reported to diagnose cytomegalovirus status with high specificity and sensitivity in both the original cohort and the validation cohort. Broadly in line with IMGT annotations, most TCR beta V segments showed up in productive rearrangements about 87% or about 30% of the time in an earlier analysis of approximately 640 of the donors. Only TCR beta chains were sequenced in this cohort, and the absence of alpha or paired-chain data limited detectable features. In a later analysis, HLA-associated TCR beta chains showed more clonal expansion and lower generation probabilities than non-associated chains that were equally common. The only immune exposure information available for the cohort was CMV serostatus. In the study, around 150 TCR beta chains were listed as associated with cytomegalovirus. Specific HLA alleles were associated with 15,000 to 20,000 TCR beta sequences at a false discovery rate of 0.05 in a later analysis. In a later analysis, most CMV-associated TCR beta chains were found to appear HLA-restricted, with HLA associations seemingly driven largely by CMV exposure. In vitro tests confirmed that three of the cytomegalovirus-associated TCR beta chains recognize cytomegalovirus antigens.

To prepare the library, the immunoSEQ multiplex PCR assay was applied. The multiplex PCR relied on a mix of 60 forward primers for TCR Vbeta segments and 13 reverse primers for TCR Jbeta segments. A multiplex PCR assay on genomic DNA amplified the CDR3 region of rearranged TCR beta genes. The amplified TCR beta libraries were sequenced on the Illumina HiSeq System as 87-base-pair reads. The paper's data handling went like this. Across the 600 to 700 repertoires, a later analysis counted approximately 83 million unique TCR beta chains, some 11 million of which were shared by at least two donors. A nearest-neighbor algorithm error-corrected the raw reads and collapsed the reads into unique sequences, merging closely related sequences to remove PCR and sequencing errors. Alignment of CDR3 sequences to IMGT reference sequences was used to assign V, D and J gene segments. Each retained sequence needed at least a six-nucleotide match to both a V gene segment and a J gene segment. Rearrangements were called productive when the CDR3 lacked stop codons and stayed in frame with V and J; all others were non-productive. CDR3 was defined by IMGT convention, running from the second conserved V-encoded cysteine to the conserved J-encoded phenylalanine. The earlier analysis of fewer than 700 of the donors excluded sequences that lacked an unambiguous match to a single V gene segment. An earlier analysis of several hundred of the donors called V segments functional above 56.7% productive rearrangements and segregating when the between-donor standard deviation exceeded 5%. To diagnose cytomegalovirus status from the catalog of TCR beta chain sequences, a statistical classification framework was built. A later analysis assigned V and J genes by comparing TCR nucleotide sequences with IMGT/GENE-DB human TR gene sequences. The TCRdist pipeline was used in a later analysis to assign CDR3 sequences and most-parsimonious VDJ recombination scenarios. A later analysis defined each TCR beta chain by its CDR3 amino acid sequence plus V-gene family, and excluded reads lacking a unique V-gene family. As a way to deal with suspected cross-contamination and a sequencing artifact, a later analysis dropped more than 500 nucleotide sequences that were highly shared and had low generation probability. In a later analysis, a clonal expansion index for each public chain was calculated from normalized within-repertoire ranks of inferred template counts. In a later analysis, generation probabilities were computed using a VDJ recombination model fitted to out-of-frame rearrangements, and the results were checked against IGoR. Hypergeometric tests were used in a later analysis to score TCR-TCR, TCR-HLA and TCR-CMV co-occurrence, with a repertoire-size bias correction applied to the TCR pairs. A later analysis estimated false discovery rates by permuting HLA or CMV assignments 20 times. A later analysis grouped co-occurring TCRs with DBSCAN, adding TCRdist sequence similarity when clustering within HLA-allele-positive subsets. Co-occurrence clustering excluded repertoires with fewer than 30,000 or more than 120,000 public chains, plus five with anomalous nucleotide sharing. TCRdb mirrors the immuneACCESS table, restricted to in-frame sequences. Some clones are absent from its copies; in checked studies, under half trace to an unresolved V gene, and the reason for the others is unknown. D and trimming come from the DNA, and the V and J calls and clone size come from that table. The sample table lists approximately 220,000 clones, around 85% of them with a count of one. The ten largest clonotypes hold about 0.2% of the sample.

As regards this clone: The antigen it recognizes is unknown. Within one base of it there is no much larger clone, and no base qualities were kept.

The cohort comprised 550 to 700 healthy bone marrow donors. At the time of sampling, all cohort members were nominally healthy, though unrecorded immune exposures were likely present. The donor tested CMV seronegative, placing the donor among the 350 or so seronegative members of the cohort. A peripheral blood sample was provided by each donor, and peripheral blood mononuclear cells were used for TCR beta sequencing. Genomic DNA was extracted from the blood cell samples with the Qiagen DNeasy Blood Extraction Kit. The material sequenced was PBMCs. This TCR derives from a girl between 2 and 10 years old in good health and CMV-seronegative.

The CDR3 here reads CASSLGWQRNQPQHF. The bases are TGTGCCAGCAGCTTGGGTTGGCAGAGGAATCAGCCCCAGCATTTT. The rearrangement joined TRBV5-6 to TRBJ1-5; the D segment cannot be called with confidence. V is cut by 0 bases and J by 4 bases, and the space between the germline ends is 11 bases. As encoded in the germline V gene, CDR1 is SGHDT while CDR2 is YYEEEE. The CDR3 contains 15 residues, cysteine and phenylalanine counted. Solely the CDR3 DNA is kept, with 45 bases framed from the first base.